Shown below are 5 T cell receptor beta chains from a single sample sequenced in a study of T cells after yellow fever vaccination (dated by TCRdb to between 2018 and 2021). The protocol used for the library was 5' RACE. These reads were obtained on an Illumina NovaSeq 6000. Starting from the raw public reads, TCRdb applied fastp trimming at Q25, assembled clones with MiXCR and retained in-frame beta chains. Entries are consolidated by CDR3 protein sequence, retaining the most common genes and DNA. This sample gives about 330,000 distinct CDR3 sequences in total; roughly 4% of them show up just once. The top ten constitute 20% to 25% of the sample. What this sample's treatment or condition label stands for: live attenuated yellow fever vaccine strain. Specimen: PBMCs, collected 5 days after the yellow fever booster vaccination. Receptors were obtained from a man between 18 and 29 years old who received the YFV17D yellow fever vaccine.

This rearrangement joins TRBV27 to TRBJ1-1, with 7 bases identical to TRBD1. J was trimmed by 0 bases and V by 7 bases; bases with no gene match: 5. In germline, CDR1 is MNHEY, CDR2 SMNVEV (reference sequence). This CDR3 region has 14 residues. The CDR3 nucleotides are TGTGCCAGCACCCCAGGGGGAGTGAACACTGAAGCTTTCTTT. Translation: CASTPGGVNTEAFF.

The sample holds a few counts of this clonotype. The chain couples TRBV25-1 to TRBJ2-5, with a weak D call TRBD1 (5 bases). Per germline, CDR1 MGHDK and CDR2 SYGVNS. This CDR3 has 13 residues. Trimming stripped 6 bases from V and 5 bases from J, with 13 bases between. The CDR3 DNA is TGTGCCAGCAGCTTACAGGTTCTGGAGACCCAGTACTTC. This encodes CASSLQVLETQYF.

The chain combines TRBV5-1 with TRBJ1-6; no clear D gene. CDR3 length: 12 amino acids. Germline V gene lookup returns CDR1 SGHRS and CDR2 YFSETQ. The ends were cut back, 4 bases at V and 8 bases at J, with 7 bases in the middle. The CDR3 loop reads CASSEPDSPLHF. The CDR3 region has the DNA TGCGCCAGCAGCGAACCCGATTCACCCCTCCACTTT.

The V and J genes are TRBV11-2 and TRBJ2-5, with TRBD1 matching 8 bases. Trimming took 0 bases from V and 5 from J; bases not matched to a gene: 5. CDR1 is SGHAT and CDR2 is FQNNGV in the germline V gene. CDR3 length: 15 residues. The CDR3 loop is CASSLDRQGHETQYF. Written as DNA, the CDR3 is TGTGCCAGCAGCTTAGATCGACAGGGGCACGAGACCCAGTACTTC.

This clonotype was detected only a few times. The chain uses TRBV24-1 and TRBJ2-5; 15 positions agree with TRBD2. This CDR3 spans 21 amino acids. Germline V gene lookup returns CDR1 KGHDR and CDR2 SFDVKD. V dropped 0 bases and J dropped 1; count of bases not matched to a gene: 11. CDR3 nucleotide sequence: TGTGCCACCAGTGATTTGCGGGGTCGGACTAGCGGGGGGGACCTCCAAGAGACCCAGTACTTC. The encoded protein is CATSDLRGRTSGGDLQETQYF.